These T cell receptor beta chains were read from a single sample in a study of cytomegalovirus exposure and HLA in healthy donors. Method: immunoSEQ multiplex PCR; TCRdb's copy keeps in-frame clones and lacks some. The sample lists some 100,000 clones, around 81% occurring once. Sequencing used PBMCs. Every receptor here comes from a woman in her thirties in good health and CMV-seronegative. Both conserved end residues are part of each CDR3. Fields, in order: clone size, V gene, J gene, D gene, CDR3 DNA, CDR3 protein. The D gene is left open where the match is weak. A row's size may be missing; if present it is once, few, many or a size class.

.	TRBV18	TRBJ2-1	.	TGTGCCAGCTCACGGACAGACAATGAGCAGTTCTTC	CASSRTDNEQFF
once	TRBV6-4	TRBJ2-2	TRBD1	TGTGCCAGCAGTGAACTAAAGGGACAGGGGATTTTTTTCCCCGGGGAGCTGTTTTTT	CASSELKGQGIFFPGELFF
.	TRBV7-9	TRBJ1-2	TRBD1	TGTGCCAGCAACATGGGACAGAACGATGGCTACACCTTC	CASNMGQNDGYTF
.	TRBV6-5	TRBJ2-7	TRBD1	TGTGCCAGCAGTTACTCGAGGGGGCCCTACGAGCAGTACTTC	CASSYSRGPYEQYF
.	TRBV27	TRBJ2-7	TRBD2	TGTGCCAGCAGTGGGGGGGTGGGGGGTTATCTCTACGAGCAGTACTTC	CASSGGVGGYLYEQYF
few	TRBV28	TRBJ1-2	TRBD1	TGTGCCAGCAGGAGAGACAGGGGGGGAACGAATGGCTACACCTTC	CASRRDRGGTNGYTF
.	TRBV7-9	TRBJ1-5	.	TGTGCCAGCAGCCCGGGGTCAGGACGAGGGCAGCCCCAGCATTTT	CASSPGSGRGQPQHF
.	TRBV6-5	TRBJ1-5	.	TGTGCCAGCAGGGGTCAGGGGAGCAATCAGCCCCAGCATTTT	CASRGQGSNQPQHF
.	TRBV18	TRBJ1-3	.	TGTGCCAGCTCACCAGGACAGTCTGGAAACACCATATATTTT	CASSPGQSGNTIYF
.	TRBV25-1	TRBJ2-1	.	TGTGCCAGCAGCTATACCCCCAGGGGACCCCCCTACAATGAGCAGTTCTTC	CASSYTPRGPPYNEQFF
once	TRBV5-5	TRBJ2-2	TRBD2	TGTGCCAGCAGCCCAACGACTAGCAACACCGGGGAGCTGTTTTTT	CASSPTTSNTGELFF
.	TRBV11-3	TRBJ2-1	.	TGTGCCAGCAGCTTTCGAGAAACCCTATCCCACTACAATGAGCAGTTCTTC	CASSFRETLSHYNEQFF
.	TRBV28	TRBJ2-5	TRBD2	TGTGCCAGCTGCCGGACTAGCGGGATAGAGACCCAGTACTTC	CASCRTSGIETQYF
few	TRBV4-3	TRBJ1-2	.	TGCGCCAGCAGCCAGAATAAGGGGGATGGTTTTGGCTACACCTTC	CASSQNKGDGFGYTF
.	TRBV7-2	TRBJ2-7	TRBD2	TGTGCCAGCAGCTTAGCAGCTAGCGGGACCGAGCAGTACTTC	CASSLAASGTEQYF
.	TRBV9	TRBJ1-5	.	TGTGCCAGCAGCGTAGGGGGCCAGGGCAATCAGCCCCAGCATTTT	CASSVGGQGNQPQHF
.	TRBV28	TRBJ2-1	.	TGTGCCAGCAGTTCAAGCGGGCCTAACTACAATGAGCAGTTCTTC	CASSSSGPNYNEQFF
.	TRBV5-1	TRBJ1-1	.	TGCGCCAGCGGCGGCGAGGCAGCCACTGAAGCTTTCTTT	CASGGEAATEAFF
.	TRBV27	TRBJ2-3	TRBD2	TGTGCCAGCAGTCACAGGACTAGCGGGAGTGGAAATACGCAGTATTTT	CASSHRTSGSGNTQYF
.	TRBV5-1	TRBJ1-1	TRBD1	TGCGCCAGCAGCGTGGAGGGACAGGCGAGGACTGAAGCTTTCTTT	CASSVEGQARTEAFF
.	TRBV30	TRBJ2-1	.	TGTGCCTGGAGTGTACTAGCTCACAATGAGCAGTTCTTC	CAWSVLAHNEQFF
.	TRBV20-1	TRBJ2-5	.	TGCAGTGCTACTCAAGAGACCCAGTACTTC	CSATQETQYF
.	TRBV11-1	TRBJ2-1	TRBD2	TGTGCCAGCAGCGCCGGGACTAGCGGGAGGGGGGTCTTC	CASSAGTSGRGVF
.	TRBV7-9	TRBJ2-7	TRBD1	TGTTCCAGCAGCTTGGATACAGGGGGCCGTTCCTACGAGCAGTACTTC	CSSSLDTGGRSYEQYF
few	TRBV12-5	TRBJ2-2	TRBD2	TGTGCTAGTGGTCCCCGGGGGGGACTAGCGGGTAACACCGGGGAGCTGTTTTTT	CASGPRGGLAGNTGELFF
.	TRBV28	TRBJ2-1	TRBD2	TGTGCCAGCAGTTTATTTACTTGGCGGGAGGACAATGAGCAGTTCTTC	CASSLFTWREDNEQFF
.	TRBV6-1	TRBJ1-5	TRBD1	TGTGCCAGCAGTGAAGCAACAGGAGGGGGCGTATACCAGCCCCAGCATTTT	CASSEATGGGVYQPQHF
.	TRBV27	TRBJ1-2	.	TGTGCCAGCAGTTTAACAGTTGGACAGCGTTTCTATGGCTACACCTTC	CASSLTVGQRFYGYTF
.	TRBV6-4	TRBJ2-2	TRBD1	TGTGCCAGCAGGACAGGGAGAACCGGGGAGCTGTTTTTT	CASRTGRTGELFF
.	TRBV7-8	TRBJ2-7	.	TGTGCCAGCACCGATCCAAATCTATACGAGCAGTACTTC	CASTDPNLYEQYF
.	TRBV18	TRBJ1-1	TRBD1	TGTGCCAGCTCACCACCGAGTCCCGGGACAGCGATTGAAGCTTTCTTT	CASSPPSPGTAIEAFF
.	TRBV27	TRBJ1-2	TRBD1	TGTGCCAGCGGCCAGGGGGCTTCGAACTATGGCTACACCTTC	CASGQGASNYGYTF
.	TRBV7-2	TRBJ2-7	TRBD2	TGTGCCAGCAGCTTACCGGGACTAGCGGGAGCTGTCTACGAGCAGTACTTC	CASSLPGLAGAVYEQYF
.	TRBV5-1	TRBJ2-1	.	TGCGCCAGCAGCGGCGGCCTGGGTCAAATGGACAATGAGCAGTTCTTC	CASSGGLGQMDNEQFF
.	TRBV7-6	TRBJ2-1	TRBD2	TGTGCCAGCAGCTTAGGGGGGACTAGCGGGGCAGAGAGCTCCTACAATGAGCAGTTCTTC	CASSLGGTSGAESSYNEQFF
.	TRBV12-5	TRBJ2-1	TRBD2	TGTGCTAGTGGTGCCACCGGGACTAGCGGGATCTATGAGCAGTTCTTC	CASGATGTSGIYEQFF
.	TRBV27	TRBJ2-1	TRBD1	TGTGCCAGCAGCCAAGCACCCGGGACAGCCTACAATGAGCAGTTCTTC	CASSQAPGTAYNEQFF